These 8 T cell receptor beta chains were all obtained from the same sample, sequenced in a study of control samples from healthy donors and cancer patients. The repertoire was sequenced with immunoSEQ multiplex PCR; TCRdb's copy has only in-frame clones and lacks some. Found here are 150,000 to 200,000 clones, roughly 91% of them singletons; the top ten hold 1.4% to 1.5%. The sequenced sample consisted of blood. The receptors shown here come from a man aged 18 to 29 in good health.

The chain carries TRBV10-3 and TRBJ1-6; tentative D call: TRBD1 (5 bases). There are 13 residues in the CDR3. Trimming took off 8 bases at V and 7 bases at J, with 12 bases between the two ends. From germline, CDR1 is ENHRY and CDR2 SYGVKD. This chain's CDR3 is CAICAGFNSPLHF. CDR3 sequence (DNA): TGTGCCATCTGTGCAGGGTTCAATTCACCCCTCCACTTT.

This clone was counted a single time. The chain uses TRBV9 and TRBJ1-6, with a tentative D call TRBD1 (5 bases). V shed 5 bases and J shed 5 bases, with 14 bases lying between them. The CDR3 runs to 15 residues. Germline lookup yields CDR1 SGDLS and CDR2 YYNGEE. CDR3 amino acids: CASREGSGDNSPLHF. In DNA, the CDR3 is TGTGCCAGCAGGGAGGGGTCGGGGGATAATTCACCCCTCCACTTT.

The CDR3 region is CASSQRTVYEQYF. The CDR3 DNA is TGTGCCAGCAGCCAAAGGACGGTCTACGAGCAGTACTTC. The V call is TRBV3-1 (or the pseudogene TRBV3-2), the J call TRBJ2-7, with unresolved D. V lost 2 bases to trimming and J lost 3 bases, with 8 bases between them. CDR1 and CDR2 (germline): LGHDT, YNNKEL (reference sequence). The CDR3 is 13 amino acids.

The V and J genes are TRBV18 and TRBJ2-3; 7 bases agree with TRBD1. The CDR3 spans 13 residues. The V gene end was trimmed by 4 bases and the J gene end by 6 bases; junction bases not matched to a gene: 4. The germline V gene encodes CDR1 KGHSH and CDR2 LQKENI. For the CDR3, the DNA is TGTGCCAGCTCACGACAGGGAACCGATACGCAGTATTTT. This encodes CASSRQGTDTQYF.

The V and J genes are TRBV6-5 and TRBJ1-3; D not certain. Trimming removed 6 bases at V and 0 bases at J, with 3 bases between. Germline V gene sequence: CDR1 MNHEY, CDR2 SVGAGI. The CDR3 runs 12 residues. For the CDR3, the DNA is TGTGCCAGCAGCCCCTCTGGAAACACCATATATTTT. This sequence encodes CASSPSGNTIYF.

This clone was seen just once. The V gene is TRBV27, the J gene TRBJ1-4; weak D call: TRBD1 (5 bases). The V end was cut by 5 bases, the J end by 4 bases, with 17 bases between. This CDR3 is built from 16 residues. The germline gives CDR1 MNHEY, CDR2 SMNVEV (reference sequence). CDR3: CASSPIPGTGNEKLFF. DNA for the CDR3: TGTGCCAGCAGTCCAATCCCCGGGACGGGTAATGAAAAACTGTTTTTT.

DNA of the CDR3: TGTGCCAGCACCCCGGGAGAGACCCAGTACTTC. Translating it yields CASTPGETQYF. This chain connects TRBV6-5 to TRBJ2-5; no reliable D call. CDR1 is MNHEY and CDR2 is SVGAGI in the germline V gene. Trimming left V 7 bases short and J 4 bases short, with 7 bases between. CDR3 length equals 11 residues.

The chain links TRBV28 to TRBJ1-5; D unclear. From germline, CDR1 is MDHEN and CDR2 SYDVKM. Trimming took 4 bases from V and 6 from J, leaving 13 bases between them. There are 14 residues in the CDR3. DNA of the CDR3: TGTGCCAGCAGTTCCGGACTGAGACGTCAGCCCCAGCATTTT. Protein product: CASSSGLRRQPQHF.